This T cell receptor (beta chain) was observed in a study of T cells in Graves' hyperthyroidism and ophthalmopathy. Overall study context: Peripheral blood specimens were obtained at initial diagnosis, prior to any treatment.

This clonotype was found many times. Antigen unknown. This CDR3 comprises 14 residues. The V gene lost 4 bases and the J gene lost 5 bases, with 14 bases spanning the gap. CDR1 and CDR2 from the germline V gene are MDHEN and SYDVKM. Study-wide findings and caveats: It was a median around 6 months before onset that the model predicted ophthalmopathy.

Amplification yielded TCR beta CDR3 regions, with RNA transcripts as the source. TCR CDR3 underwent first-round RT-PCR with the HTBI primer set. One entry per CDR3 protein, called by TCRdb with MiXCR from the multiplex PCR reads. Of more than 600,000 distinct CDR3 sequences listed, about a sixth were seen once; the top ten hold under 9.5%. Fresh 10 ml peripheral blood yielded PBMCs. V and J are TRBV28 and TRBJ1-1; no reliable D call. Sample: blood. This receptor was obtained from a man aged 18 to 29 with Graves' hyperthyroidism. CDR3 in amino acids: CASSSPPRKTEAFF. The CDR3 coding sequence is TGTGCCAGCAGTTCCCCACCCAGGAAGACTGAAGCTTTCTTT.